Below are 20 T cell receptor beta chains sequenced from a single sample in a study of blood T cells in healthy people across ages. Through a sample-barcoded 5' primer and a J-beta primer mix, a second PCR was run for roughly 7 to 12 cycles. TCRdb processed the 5' RACE reads anew with MiXCR; each CDR3 protein has one entry. The sample lists fewer than 1,000,000 distinct CDR3 sequences, under 45% seen once, with approximately 19% in the top ten. Sequences were obtained from blood. The receptor source for this set is a man in his 60s in good health.

V is TRBV28 and J is TRBJ2-2; the match to TRBD1 covers 9 bases. With 8 bases clipped from V and 7 bases from J, the junction kept 5 bases outside the gene matches. In germline, CDR1 is MDHEN, CDR2 SYDVKM. CDR3 length: 13 amino acids. In DNA form, the CDR3 reads TGTGCCAGCCGGACAGGGGTTAGCGGGGAGCTGTTTTTT. Amino acids: CASRTGVSGELFF.

The rearrangement links TRBV12-3 or TRBV12-4 to TRBJ2-1; TRBD2 aligns across 11 bases. This CDR3 comprises 16 residues. The J segment lost 4 bases and the V segment lost 4 bases, leaving 6 bases of the junction unmatched. The CDR3 coding sequence is TGTGCCAGCAGTTACTTAGGACTAGCGGGTTACAATGAGCAGTTCTTC. It is translated as CASSYLGLAGYNEQFF.

V gene TRBV20-1 combines with J gene TRBJ1-2; D might be TRBD1 (6 bases). The V gene lost 3 bases and the J gene lost 2 bases, with 7 bases spanning the gap. CDR3 length: 12 residues. Germline V gives CDR1 DFQATT, CDR2 SNEGSKA (reference sequence). CDR3 residues: CSASGTNYGYTF. In DNA form, the CDR3 reads TGCAGTGCTAGTGGGACAAACTATGGCTACACCTTC.

The V gene is TRBV5-1, the J gene TRBJ2-5, with 11 bases aligning to TRBD1. The end of the DNA aligns better with TRBJ2-7, so the J call may be wrong. This CDR3 is 15 amino acids long. The germline V gene encodes CDR1 SGHRS and CDR2 YFSETQ. CDR3 DNA: TGCGCCAGCAGCCCTGGGACAGGGGGAGTGAACGAGCAGTACTTC. It translates to CASSPGTGGVNEQYF.

The table lists this clonotype with a few counts. The rearrangement joins TRBV20-1 to TRBJ1-2; D might be TRBD1 (5 bases). The germline CDR1 and CDR2 sequences are DFQATT and SNEGSKA (reference sequence). CDR3 length equals 11 residues. Between the trimmed V and J ends, which lost 8 bases and 0 bases, there was a span of 7 bases. The CDR3 nucleotides read TGCAGTACGACAGCTAACTATGGCTACACCTTC. It translates to CSTTANYGYTF.

This chain links TRBV5-1 with TRBJ2-4, with D unresolved. The germline CDR1 and CDR2 sequences are SGHRS and YFSETQ. This CDR3 has 14 residues. Deletions cut 7 bases from V and 0 bases from J, with 11 bases between. CDR3 protein: CASFYRLAKNIQYF. In DNA form, the CDR3 reads TGCGCCAGCTTTTATCGACTAGCCAAAAACATTCAGTACTTC.

V and J are TRBV20-1 and TRBJ1-5, with 7 bases matching TRBD1. From germline, CDR1 is DFQATT and CDR2 SNEGSKA (reference sequence). V lost 4 bases and J lost 1; bases outside the gene matches: 10. This CDR3 has 16 residues. The CDR3: CSAIYPGGRSNQPQHF. The CDR3 DNA reads as TGCAGTGCTATATACCCAGGGGGACGGAGCAATCAGCCCCAGCATTTT.

The chain uses TRBV7-9 and TRBJ2-7, with D tentatively TRBD1 (5 bases). CDR1 and CDR2 from the germline V gene are SEHNR and FQNEAQ (reference sequence). This CDR3 has 13 residues. V was pared by 1 base and J by 5 bases, with 9 bases between. The CDR3 reads CASSLGQIHEQYF. DNA of the CDR3: TGTGCCAGCAGCTTAGGACAGATCCACGAGCAGTACTTC. The full variable domain, completed using reference TRBV7-9 and TRBJ2-7, is DTGVSQNPRHKITKRGQNVTFRCDPISEHNRLYWYRQTLGQGPEFLTYFQNEAQLEKSRLLSDRFSAERPKGSFSTLEIQRTEQGDSAMYLCASSLGQIHEQYFGPGTRLTVT.

This clonotype was detected only once. This is likely a read error, given that the CDR3 carries no conserved phenylalanine or tryptophan at its end. The rearrangement uses TRBV27 and TRBJ2-5; no clear D gene. Trimming removed 6 bases at V and 3 bases at J, with 14 bases between. CDR1 and CDR2 (germline): MNHEY, SMNVEV (reference sequence). The CDR3 extends over 14 amino acids. This chain's CDR3 is CASRKSSAKETQYL. DNA of the CDR3: TGTGCCAGCAGAAAGTCGTCCGCTAAAGAGACCCAGTACTTA.

The rearrangement joins TRBV7-6 to TRBJ2-5, with no clear D. Germline assignment: CDR1 SGHVS and CDR2 FNYEAQ. The ends were cut back, 5 bases at V and 4 bases at J, with 11 bases in the middle. The CDR3 length is 13 residues. The CDR3 protein is CASSTNNAETQYF. The CDR3 DNA reads as TGTGCCAGCAGCACAAATAATGCAGAGACCCAGTACTTC.

This clonotype was detected a few times. This chain links TRBV5-1 with TRBJ1-2; 8 nucleotides match TRBD1. Germline values: CDR1 SGHRS, CDR2 YFSETQ. The CDR3 length is 14 residues. Trimming removed 4 bases from V and 4 bases from J; junction bases left unmatched: 6. CDR3 amino acids: CASSPRGLGYGYTF. In nucleotides, the CDR3 is TGCGCCAGCAGCCCCAGGGGGCTGGGCTATGGCTACACCTTC.

The chain joins TRBV3-1 to TRBJ2-1, with D maybe TRBD1 (5 bases). The V gene's germline CDR1 is LGHDT and CDR2 YNNKEL (reference sequence). With 0 bases removed from V and 0 bases from J, the gap between germline ends came to 9 bases. The CDR3 covers 16 residues. The CDR3 loop reads CASSQEQVGSYNEQFF. DNA of the CDR3: TGTGCCAGCAGCCAAGAACAGGTGGGCTCCTACAATGAGCAGTTCTTC.

The V and J genes are TRBV6-1 and TRBJ2-6; 7 positions agree with TRBD1. The CDR3 has 17 amino acids. Germline values: CDR1 MNHNS, CDR2 SASEGT. Trimming at V came to 5 bases and at J to 3 bases, leaving 10 bases not matched to a gene. Written as DNA, the CDR3 is TGTGCCAGCAGTCCGACAGGGAATGGGTTTGGGGCCAACGTCCTGACTTTC. Protein: CASSPTGNGFGANVLTF.

The rearrangement links TRBV5-1 to TRBJ2-5; D perhaps matches TRBD1 (5 bases). Germline V CDR1 and CDR2: SGHRS, YFSETQ. V lost 9 bases, J lost 4 bases, and 16 bases lay in between. The length of the CDR3 is 13 residues. This CDR3 reads CATNQGFGETQYF. The CDR3 bases are TGCGCCACCAACCAGGGTTTCGGAGAGACCCAGTACTTC.

V usage is TRBV6-2 or TRBV6-3 and J usage is TRBJ2-5; 9 bases fit TRBD2. The CDR3 sequence is 16 residues long. Germline values: CDR1 MNHEY, CDR2 SVGEGT. J was trimmed by 3 bases and V by 4 bases; bases with no gene match: 9. CDR3 protein: CASSFLAGRTKETQYF. Here the CDR3 DNA reads TGTGCCAGCAGTTTCCTAGCGGGGAGGACTAAAGAGACCCAGTACTTC.

The gene calls are TRBV20-1 and TRBJ2-5, with TRBD1 matching over 9 bases. Germline values: CDR1 DFQATT, CDR2 SNEGSKA (reference sequence). The J segment lost 1 base and the V segment lost 6 bases, leaving 9 bases of the junction unmatched. This CDR3 comprises 15 residues. The CDR3 DNA reads TGCAGTGCCCGCACAGGGGGCGTAAGCCAAGAGACCCAGTACTTC. It yields the protein CSARTGGVSQETQYF.

This clonotype occurred a few times. The chain links TRBV12-3 or TRBV12-4 to TRBJ2-5; D uncertain. This CDR3 region has 15 residues. The V end was cut by 4 bases, the J end by 5 bases, with 17 bases between. The CDR3 bases are TGTGCCAGCAGTTCCACCGCAAGCGTACGGGAGACCCAGTACTTC. This sequence encodes CASSSTASVRETQYF.

This clonotype was detected only a few times. The J gene is TRBJ2-5, the V gene TRBV9; D uncertain. TRBJ2-7 matches the DNA end more closely, so the J call is doubtful. CDR1 is SGDLS, CDR2 YYNGEE, per germline. This CDR3 contains 13 residues. Here the CDR3 reads CASSAGPTREQYF. Here the CDR3 DNA reads TGTGCCAGCAGCGCAGGACCGACTCGCGAGCAGTACTTC.

The CDR3 region has the DNA TGCAGTGCTAGAGATCTCCCAGGGGCGGGGGTGAACACCGGGGAGCTGTTTTTT. Its translation is CSARDLPGAGVNTGELFF. The chain has TRBV20-1 and TRBJ2-2; D is possibly TRBD2 (7 bases). The CDR3 runs 18 residues. Germline lookup yields CDR1 DFQATT and CDR2 SNEGSKA (reference sequence). The V gene lost 0 bases and the J gene lost 1 base, with 18 bases spanning the gap.

This chain uses TRBV6-5 with TRBJ2-5; no definite D call. The V gene lost 0 bases and the J gene lost 1 base, with 9 bases spanning the gap. Germline lookup yields CDR1 MNHEY and CDR2 SVGAGI. CDR3 length equals 15 residues. The CDR3 loop is CASSYSRTPQETQYF. The DNA for the CDR3 is TGTGCCAGCAGTTACTCCCGAACACCCCAAGAGACCCAGTACTTC.